The text below deals with one T cell receptor beta chain. Antigen specificity is unknown. Germline CDR1 LGHNT, CDR2 FRNRAP. Trimming removed 0 bases at V and 9 bases at J, with 8 bases between. This CDR3 is built from 13 residues. Researchers prepared the TCRbeta library using unique molecular identifiers, the study reports. MiXCR, applied by TCRdb to the PCR reads, yields one record per CDR3 protein. The repertoire holds about 240,000 distinct CDR3 sequences, roughly 23% seen once, with around 2.5% in the top ten. This sample stems from a study of T-cell reconstitution after alpha-beta-depleted transplantation in children. Notes on the study in general: The study traced high day-60 TCRbeta diversity in some patients to surviving recipient T cells and thymic progenitors. Alpha-beta T cells present about two months after transplant were reported to originate from several hundred expanded graft clones. One year after transplant, T-cell counts and diversity came mostly from newly produced T cells.

This sample comprised PBMCs, obtained before TCRalphabeta/CD19-depleted stem cell transplant. The chain joins TRBV12-5 to TRBJ2-2; D is uncertain. This receptor was taken from a girl aged 2 to 9 with Fanconi anemia, due to receive a stem cell transplant. CDR3: CASGLVPGRELFF. The CDR3 DNA reads as TGTGCTAGTGGTTTGGTACCAGGTCGGGAGCTGTTTTTT.